Given below is one T cell receptor (beta chain) in context. In the original processing: Reference gene primer amplification in the assay estimated nucleated cell counts. Data came from immunoSEQ multiplex PCR; TCRdb stores just in-frame clones and leaves some out. The D gene and trimming were derived from the DNA, and the V and J assignments and clone size from that table. The sample has 200,000 or so clones, approximately 89% seen once. The sample is drawn from a study of blood T cell repertoires in COVID-19. Study in general: From T cells, B-cell-depleted T cells, or PBMCs came the material, which was cDNA or gDNA.

Germline lookup yields CDR1 MNHNS and CDR2 SASEGT. Trimming stripped 4 bases from V and 4 bases from J, with 14 bases between. The length of the CDR3 is 16 residues. Participants came from some 26 US areas, aged about 18 to 95 years. The material sequenced was PBMCs or T cells enriched from blood (not recorded which). The chain combines TRBV6-1 with TRBJ1-6, with a tentative D call TRBD1 (6 bases). This TCR came from a middle-aged woman with acute COVID-19. This CDR3 is CASSATQGGYNSPLHF. Here the CDR3 DNA reads TGTGCCAGCAGTGCGACACAGGGCGGTTATAATTCACCCCTCCACTTT.